This T cell receptor beta chain emerged from a study of beta chain features in type 1 diabetes. Sorting gave populations that all exceeded 98% purity. Expressed TCRB transcripts got sequenced, as all isolated RNA was reverse transcribed. Sequencing used immunoSEQ multiplex PCR; TCRdb keeps in-frame clones, though not all of them. The data hold a few hundred thousand clones, with 11% to 15% observed a single time. This receptor was identified in a man aged 25 to 40 in good health. The material sequenced was naive CD4+ T cells from blood.

CDR3 amino acids: CASSLRQGAYNEQFF. The CDR3 DNA reads TGTGCCAGCAGCCTTCGACAGGGAGCCTACAATGAGCAGTTCTTC. This chain joins TRBV6-5 and TRBJ2-1; 7 nucleotides agree with TRBD1. The V gene end was trimmed by 6 bases and the J gene end by 2 bases; junction bases not matched to a gene: 7. The CDR3 consists of 15 residues. Germline V CDR1 and CDR2: MNHEY, SVGAGI.